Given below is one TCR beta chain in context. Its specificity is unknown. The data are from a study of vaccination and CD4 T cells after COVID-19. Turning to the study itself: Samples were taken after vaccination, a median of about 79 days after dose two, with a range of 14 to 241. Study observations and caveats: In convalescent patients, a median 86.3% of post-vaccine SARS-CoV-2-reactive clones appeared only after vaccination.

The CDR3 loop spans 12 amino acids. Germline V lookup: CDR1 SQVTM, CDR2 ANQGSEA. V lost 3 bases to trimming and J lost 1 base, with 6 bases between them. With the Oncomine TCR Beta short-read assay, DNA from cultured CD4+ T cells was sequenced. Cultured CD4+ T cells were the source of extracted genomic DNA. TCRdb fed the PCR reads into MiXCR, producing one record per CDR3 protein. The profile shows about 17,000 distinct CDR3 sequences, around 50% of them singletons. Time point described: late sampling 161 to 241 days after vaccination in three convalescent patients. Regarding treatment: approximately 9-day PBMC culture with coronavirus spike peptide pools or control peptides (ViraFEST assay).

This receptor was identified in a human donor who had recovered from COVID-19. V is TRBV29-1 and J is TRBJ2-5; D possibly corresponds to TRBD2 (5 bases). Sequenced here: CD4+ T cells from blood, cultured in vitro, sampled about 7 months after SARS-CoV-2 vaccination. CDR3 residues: CSVDGSQETQYF. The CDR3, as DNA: TGCAGCGTTGATGGGAGCCAAGAGACCCAGTACTTC.